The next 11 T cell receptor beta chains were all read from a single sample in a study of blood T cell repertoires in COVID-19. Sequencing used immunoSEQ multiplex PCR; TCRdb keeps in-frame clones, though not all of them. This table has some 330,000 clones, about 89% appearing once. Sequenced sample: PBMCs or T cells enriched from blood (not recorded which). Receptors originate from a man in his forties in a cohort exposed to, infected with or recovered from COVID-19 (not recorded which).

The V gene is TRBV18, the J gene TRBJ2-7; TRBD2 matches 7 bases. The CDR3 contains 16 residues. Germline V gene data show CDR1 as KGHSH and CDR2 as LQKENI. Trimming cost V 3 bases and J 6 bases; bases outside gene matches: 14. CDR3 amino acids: CASSPEVSGGSGEQYF. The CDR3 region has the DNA TGTGCCAGCTCACCTGAGGTTAGCGGCGGGAGTGGCGAGCAGTACTTC.

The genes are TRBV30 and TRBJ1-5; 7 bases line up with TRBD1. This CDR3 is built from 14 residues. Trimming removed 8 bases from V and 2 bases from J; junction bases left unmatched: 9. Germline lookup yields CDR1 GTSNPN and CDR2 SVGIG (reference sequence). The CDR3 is CASEQGSRNQPQHF. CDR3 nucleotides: TGTGCCAGCGAACAGGGGTCACGCAATCAGCCCCAGCATTTT. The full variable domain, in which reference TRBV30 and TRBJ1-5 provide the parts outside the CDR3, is SQTIHQWPATLVQPVGSPLSLECTVEGTSNPNLYWYRQAAGRGLQLLFYSVGIGQISSEVPQNLSASRPQDRQFILSSKKLLLSDSGFYLCASEQGSRNQPQHFGDGTRLSIL.

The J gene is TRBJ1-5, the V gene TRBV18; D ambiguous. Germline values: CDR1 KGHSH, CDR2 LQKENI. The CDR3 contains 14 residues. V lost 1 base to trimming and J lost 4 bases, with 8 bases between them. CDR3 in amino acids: CASSPQTGNQPQHF. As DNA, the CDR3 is TGTGCCAGCTCACCACAGACGGGGAATCAGCCCCAGCATTTT.

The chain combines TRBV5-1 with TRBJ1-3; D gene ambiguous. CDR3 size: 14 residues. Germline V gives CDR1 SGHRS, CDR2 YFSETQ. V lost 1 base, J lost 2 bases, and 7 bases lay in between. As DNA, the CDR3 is TGCGCCAGCAGCTTGTCAGTTGCTGGAAACACCATATATTTT. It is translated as CASSLSVAGNTIYF.

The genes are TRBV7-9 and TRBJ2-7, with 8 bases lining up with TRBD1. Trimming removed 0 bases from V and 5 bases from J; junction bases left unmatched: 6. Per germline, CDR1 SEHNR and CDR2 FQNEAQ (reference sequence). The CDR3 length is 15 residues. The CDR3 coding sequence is TGTGCCAGCAGCTTAGCGAATGACAGGGGCGACGAGCAGTACTTC. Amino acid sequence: CASSLANDRGDEQYF.

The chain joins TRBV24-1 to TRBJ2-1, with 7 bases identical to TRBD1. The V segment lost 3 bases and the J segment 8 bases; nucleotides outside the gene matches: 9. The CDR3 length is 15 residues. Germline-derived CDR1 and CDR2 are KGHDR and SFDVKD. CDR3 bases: TGTGCCACCAGTGATGCCGGGACAGAGCTCCATGAGCAGTTCTTC. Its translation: CATSDAGTELHEQFF.

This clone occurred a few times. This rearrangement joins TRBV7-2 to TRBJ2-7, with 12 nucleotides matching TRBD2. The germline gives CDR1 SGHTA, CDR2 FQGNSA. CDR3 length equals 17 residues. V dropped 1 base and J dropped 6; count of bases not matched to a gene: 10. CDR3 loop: CASSLVQLAGGSAEQYF. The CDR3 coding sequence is TGTGCCAGCAGCTTAGTACAACTAGCGGGAGGATCAGCCGAGCAGTACTTC.

CDR3 bases: TGTGCCAGCAGTTTAAACCGCTTAGCGGGGTACAATGAGCAGTTCTTC. It yields the protein CASSLNRLAGYNEQFF. V usage is TRBV27 and J usage is TRBJ2-1; 8 nucleotides match TRBD2. CDR3 length equals 16 residues. Trimming at V came to 2 bases and at J to 4 bases, leaving 7 bases not matched to a gene. Germline values: CDR1 MNHEY, CDR2 SMNVEV (reference sequence).

CDR3 sequence: CASSLLGTGAYEQYF. The CDR3 bases are TGCGCCAGCAGCTTGCTTGGGACAGGGGCCTACGAGCAGTACTTC. This chain uses TRBV5-1 with TRBJ2-7; 10 nucleotides align to TRBD1. V lost 1 base and J lost 2; bases outside the gene matches: 3. CDR3 length: 15 amino acids. CDR1 and CDR2 (germline): SGHRS, YFSETQ.

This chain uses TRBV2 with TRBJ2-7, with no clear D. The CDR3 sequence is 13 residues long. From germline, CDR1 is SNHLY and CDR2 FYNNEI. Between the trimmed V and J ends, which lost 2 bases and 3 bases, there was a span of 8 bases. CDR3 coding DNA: TGTGCCAGCAGTGAAACAGTGGGCTACGAGCAGTACTTC. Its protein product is CASSETVGYEQYF.

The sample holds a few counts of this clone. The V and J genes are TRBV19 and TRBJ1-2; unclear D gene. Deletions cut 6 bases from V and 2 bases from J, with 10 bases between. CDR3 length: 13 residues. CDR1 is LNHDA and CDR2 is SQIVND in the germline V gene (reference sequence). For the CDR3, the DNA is TGTGCCAGTAGGTCGACATCGAACTATGGCTACACCTTC. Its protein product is CASRSTSNYGYTF.